The 18 T cell receptor beta chains given below trace back to one sample, sequenced in a study of blood T cell repertoires in COVID-19. Generated by immunoSEQ multiplex PCR, the TCRdb table keeps only in-frame clones and is missing some. The table records approximately 140,000 clones, 88% of them present only once. The sample taken for sequencing was peripheral blood. These receptors were obtained from a human donor in a cohort sampled during active COVID-19.

This clone was found a few times. The V gene is TRBV28, the J gene TRBJ1-5; D remains unclear. Trimming removed 6 bases at V and 4 bases at J, with 7 bases between. Germline assignment: CDR1 MDHEN and CDR2 SYDVKM. The CDR3 has 12 amino acids. The CDR3 region is CASRSVNQPQHF. The CDR3 DNA follows: TGTGCCAGCAGGTCTGTGAATCAGCCCCAGCATTTT.

The rearrangement uses TRBV19 and TRBJ1-1; a weak D match, TRBD1 (6 bases). This CDR3 has 14 amino acids. Germline values: CDR1 LNHDA, CDR2 SQIVND (reference sequence). The V end lost 7 bases, the J end lost 1 base, and 13 bases lay between the germline ends. CDR3 bases: TGTGCCAGTACCGCCGACAGGTGGAACACTGAAGCTTTCTTT. Translation: CASTADRWNTEAFF.

The V call is TRBV28, the J call TRBJ1-2; 7 positions agree with TRBD1. CDR1 is MDHEN, CDR2 SYDVKM, per germline. The V segment lost 3 bases and the J segment 6 bases; nucleotides outside the gene matches: 7. The CDR3 is 14 residues long. The CDR3 here is CASSLDRLTDGYTF. CDR3 in DNA: TGTGCCAGCAGTTTGGACAGGCTTACAGATGGCTACACCTTC.

V usage is TRBV2 and J usage is TRBJ2-3; D is unclear. The length of the CDR3 is 14 residues. Between the trimmed V and J ends, which lost 4 bases and 3 bases, there was a span of 11 bases. CDR1 SNHLY and CDR2 FYNNEI come from the germline V gene. CDR3 sequence reads: CASSGQVKTDTQYF. DNA of the CDR3: TGTGCCAGCAGTGGTCAGGTTAAAACAGATACGCAGTATTTT.

This clone was seen a single time. V and J are TRBV5-4 and TRBJ2-7; D is perhaps TRBD2 (5 bases). The V and J ends lost 0 bases and 3 bases respectively, with 22 bases between them. The CDR3 spans 18 residues. CDR1 and CDR2 (germline): SGHNT, YYREEE (reference sequence). The CDR3 reads CASSLGGRGNLRHYEQYF. DNA for the CDR3: TGTGCCAGCAGCTTGGGAGGGAGAGGGAATCTTCGGCACTACGAGCAGTACTTC.

The genes are TRBV19 and TRBJ1-1; D unclear. CDR3 length: 16 residues. Germline V gene sequence: CDR1 LNHDA, CDR2 SQIVND (reference sequence). Trimming shortened V by 1 base and J by 0 bases, and 12 bases separated the two germline ends. The CDR3 region has the DNA TGTGCCAGTAGTATAGGAGTAGGAGGGATGAACACTGAAGCTTTCTTT. The encoded protein is CASSIGVGGMNTEAFF.

The chain carries TRBV9 and TRBJ1-1; D remains unclear. The CDR3 length is 14 residues. The germline V gene encodes CDR1 SGDLS and CDR2 YYNGEE. Between the trimmed V and J ends, which lost 4 bases and 1 base, there was a span of 11 bases. As DNA, the CDR3 is TGTGCCAGCAGCCCGAAGGAGAGGAACACTGAAGCTTTCTTT. It is translated as CASSPKERNTEAFF.

The gene calls are TRBV2 and TRBJ2-5, with TRBD2 as a possible D gene (6 bases). Germline-derived CDR1 and CDR2 are SNHLY and FYNNEI. This CDR3 region has 13 residues. The V and J ends lost 6 bases and 4 bases respectively, with 12 bases between them. In DNA form, the CDR3 reads TGTGCCAGCAGCTCACTAGCCCCAGAGACCCAGTACTTC. Translated, it gives CASSSLAPETQYF.

This chain uses TRBV4-2 with TRBJ2-2; a possible D gene is TRBD1 (6 bases). The germline V gene encodes CDR1 LGHNA and CDR2 YNFKEQ. This CDR3 is 15 amino acids long. V lost 4 bases, J lost 1 base, and 10 bases lay in between. CDR3 region: CASSPTGRNTGELFF. The CDR3 bases are TGTGCCAGCAGCCCAACAGGGCGGAACACCGGGGAGCTGTTTTTT.

V gene TRBV24-1 combines with J gene TRBJ1-4, with unresolved D. The germline V gene encodes CDR1 KGHDR and CDR2 SFDVKD. This CDR3 region has 13 residues. The V and J ends lost 9 bases and 3 bases respectively, with 10 bases between them. CDR3 sequence: CATARAANEKLFF. The CDR3 DNA reads TGTGCCACCGCGAGGGCGGCTAATGAAAAACTGTTTTTT.

This clone was observed a few times. The chain employs TRBV30 and TRBJ1-5; 8 nucleotides line up with TRBD1. V was clipped by 2 bases and J by 7 bases; unmatched bases: 4. The CDR3 has 13 residues. CDR1 is GTSNPN and CDR2 is SVGIG in the germline V gene (reference sequence). The DNA of the CDR3 is TGTGCCTGGAGTTCACAGGGGGAACAGCCCCAGCATTTT. Protein product: CAWSSQGEQPQHF.

The V gene is TRBV4-2, the J gene TRBJ1-1, with D perhaps TRBD1 (6 bases). The CDR3 spans 16 residues. The V and J ends lost 0 bases and 0 bases respectively, with 11 bases between them. The germline CDR1 and CDR2 sequences are LGHNA and YNFKEQ. CDR3 nucleotide sequence: TGTGCCAGCAGCCAAGAGTGGACAGCCCTGAACACTGAAGCTTTCTTT. This gives the protein CASSQEWTALNTEAFF.

The rearrangement joins TRBV7-9 to TRBJ1-4, with no clear D. V lost 3 bases and J 10 bases, leaving 18 bases between the germline ends. The CDR3 has 15 residues. Germline values: CDR1 SEHNR, CDR2 FQNEAQ (reference sequence). CDR3 region: CASSLGDEDFGKLFF. CDR3 sequence (DNA): TGTGCCAGCAGCTTGGGAGACGAGGATTTTGGAAAACTGTTTTTT.

The gene calls are TRBV28 and TRBJ1-5, with 8 bases that match TRBD1. Germline assignment: CDR1 MDHEN and CDR2 SYDVKM. The J segment lost 4 bases and the V segment lost 4 bases, leaving 6 bases of the junction unmatched. CDR3 length: 15 amino acids. The CDR3 here is CASSYPDRVNQPQHF. CDR3 bases: TGTGCCAGCAGTTACCCGGACAGGGTGAATCAGCCCCAGCATTTT. Filled out from reference TRBV28 and TRBJ1-5, the complete variable domain reads DVKVTQSSRYLVKRTGEKVFLECVQDMDHENMFWYRQDPGLGLRLIYFSYDVKMKEKGDIPEGYSVSREKKERFSLILESASTNQTSMYLCASSYPDRVNQPQHFGDGTRLSIL.

This clone was counted once. The V and J genes are TRBV28 and TRBJ2-6; D uncertain. The V end was cut by 3 bases, the J end by 10 bases, with 10 bases between. The germline CDR1 and CDR2 sequences are MDHEN and SYDVKM. CDR3 length: 13 residues. CDR3 nucleotide sequence: TGTGCCAGCAGTTTCAGAACAGTAAACGTCCTGACTTTC. Protein product: CASSFRTVNVLTF.

V and J are TRBV27 and TRBJ2-1; D not certain. CDR1 and CDR2 from the germline V gene are MNHEY and SMNVEV (reference sequence). Trimming removed 7 bases at V and 4 bases at J, with 11 bases between. CDR3 length: 13 amino acids. The CDR3 nucleotides are TGTGCCAGCAAACCCTCCCTATACAATGAGCAGTTCTTC. This encodes CASKPSLYNEQFF.

The rearrangement uses TRBV28 and TRBJ2-2, with TRBD1 identical over 8 bases. Losses at the gene ends were 2 bases for V and 1 base for J; bases not matched to a gene: 3. This CDR3 contains 16 residues. Germline lookup yields CDR1 MDHEN and CDR2 SYDVKM. The CDR3 DNA follows: TGTGCCAGCAGTTTACTTGGGACAGGGAACACCGGGGAGCTGTTTTTT. It yields the protein CASSLLGTGNTGELFF.

The chain employs TRBV2 and TRBJ2-3; 8 nucleotides align to TRBD1. CDR3 length: 15 amino acids. Trimming at V came to 6 bases and at J to 6 bases, leaving 11 bases not matched to a gene. Per the germline V gene, CDR1 is SNHLY and CDR2 is FYNNEI. The CDR3 reads CASRGQGSWADTQYF. The CDR3 nucleotides are TGTGCCAGCAGAGGACAGGGTTCGTGGGCCGATACGCAGTATTTT.